Listed here are 8 T cell receptor beta chains from one sample, sequenced in a study of CD8 T cells in ankylosing spondylitis. Points from the study as a whole: A TCR beta motif of eight highly homologous variants appeared characteristic of ankylosing spondylitis blood.

Via MiXCR, TCRdb re-called the 5' RACE reads, giving one row per CDR3 protein. The sample consists of fewer than 500,000 distinct CDR3 sequences, 25% to 30% of them appearing once. These TCRs are of unknown antigen specificity. The sample was blood, either unsorted or a sorted T cell fraction (not recorded which). These TCRs come from a male donor with ankylosing spondylitis.

This chain uses TRBV11-3 with TRBJ2-2; D is ambiguous. CDR3 size: 15 residues. Germline CDR1 reads SGHNT; CDR2 reads YENEEA. V was trimmed by 2 bases and J by 3 bases, leaving 10 bases between them. This CDR3 is CASSLRVGHTGELFF. In DNA form, the CDR3 reads TGTGCCAGCAGCTTACGGGTCGGGCACACCGGGGAGCTGTTTTTT.

A word on this clonotype: A read error may account for a junction end that differs from germline. CDR3 in DNA: TGCAGTGCTCTCCCCGCAGGGTTGAACACTGAAGTTTTCTTT. Protein product: CSALPAGLNTEVFF. The J gene is TRBJ1-1, the V gene TRBV20-1, with D perhaps matching TRBD1 (5 bases). Germline lookup yields CDR1 DFQATT and CDR2 SNEGSKA (reference sequence). CDR3 length: 14 residues.

This clonotype was seen more than once but under ten times. CDR3 region: CASTSPTDTQYF. CDR3 sequence (DNA): TGTGCCAGTACTTCACCCACAGATACGCAGTATTTT. The V gene is TRBV28, the J gene TRBJ2-3; D remains unclear. CDR1 and CDR2 from the germline V gene are MDHEN and SYDVKM. The CDR3 is made up of 12 amino acids. V lost 9 bases and J 2 bases, leaving 9 bases between the germline ends.

The CDR3 DNA reads TGTGCCAGCACCTGGGACAGGGACGCTTTCTTT. It encodes CASTWDRDAFF. This chain uses TRBV6-2 or TRBV6-3 with TRBJ1-1; 9 bases align to TRBD1. The CDR3 runs 11 residues. V shed 7 bases, J shed 11 bases, and the junction held 5 bases outside the gene matches. CDR1 is MNHEY, CDR2 SVGEGT, per germline.

The rearrangement joins TRBV20-1 to TRBJ2-5, with a weak D call TRBD2 (6 bases). This CDR3 is built from 14 residues. Germline CDR1 reads DFQATT; CDR2 reads SNEGSKA (reference sequence). V was cut by 1 base and J by 0 bases, with 9 bases left in between. The CDR3 coding sequence is TGCAGTGCTAGAGCTGGCGGGAACCAAGAGACCCAGTACTTC. Translating it yields CSARAGGNQETQYF.

This clonotype showed up just a few times. V and J are TRBV7-9 and TRBJ1-1, with no clear D. The CDR3 is 13 amino acids. V gave up 1 base and J gave up 5 bases, with 8 bases separating them. Germline V gives CDR1 SEHNR, CDR2 FQNEAQ (reference sequence). The CDR3 coding sequence is TGTGCCAGCAGCTTAGGAGGGAAAACTGAAGCTTTCTTT. Encoded protein: CASSLGGKTEAFF.

V is TRBV20-1 and J is TRBJ2-3, with 7 bases that match TRBD1. Germline CDR1 DFQATT, CDR2 SNEGSKA (reference sequence). With V trimmed by 6 bases and J by 6 bases, 6 bases remained unmatched. The CDR3 covers 12 residues. CDR3 residues: CSAVTGLDTQYF. In DNA, the CDR3 is TGCAGTGCAGTGACAGGGCTGGATACGCAGTATTTT.

This clonotype showed up just a few times. V and J are TRBV20-1 and TRBJ2-5; 14 bases agree with TRBD2. The CDR3 sequence is 15 residues long. V trimming: 6 bases; J trimming: 5 bases; junction bases outside the gene matches: 8. Germline V gives CDR1 DFQATT, CDR2 SNEGSKA (reference sequence). The DNA for the CDR3 is TGCAGTGCGTCGGGACTAGCGGGAGTCGGGGAGACCCAGTACTTC. It specifies CSASGLAGVGETQYF.